What follows is one T cell receptor (beta chain) and its context. Its antigen remains unidentified. It has no much larger one-base neighbor in the sample; base qualities were not kept. The sample belongs to a study of CD8 T cells in Susac syndrome (dated by TCRdb to between 2018 and 2020). Notes on the research overall: Of the Susac syndrome patients who were sequenced, eight were in clinical remission while about six had clinically active disease. At blood withdrawal, Susac syndrome patients were therapy-naive, treated with corticosteroids (with IVIg additionally given to some), or treated with IVIg alone. Repertoire sequencing was used to test whether CD8+ T cell activation and differentiation in Susac syndrome was antigen driven. Beyond this particular receptor, the publication reports: The TCR sequencing and HLA analysis was acknowledged to have included a relatively small number of individuals. No clonal expansion was detected in the CD4+ T cell repertoire of Susac syndrome patients.

Including cysteine and phenylalanine, the CDR3 has 16 amino acids. The only DNA kept is the CDR3, 48 bases in frame from the first base. At the junction V is shortened by 4 bases and J by 2 bases; bases outside the gene matches: 3. RNA was extracted using the RNeasy kit, and roughly 0.45 to 1 microgram was reverse transcribed with random hexamers. The immunoSEQ multiplex PCR assay, covering 54 Vbeta and 13 Jbeta segments, was used to amplify TCR beta CDR3 regions. PCR amplification bias was corrected using a synthetic template baseline for primer optimization and computational correction. In the original analysis: Reads were annotated to V, D and J genes per IMGT and analyzed with immunoSEQ Analyzer, keeping only productive sequences. To calculate clonality, Shannon entropy was normalized by log2 of the number of productive unique sequences and then subtracted from one. For each patient and control, public and private clones were evaluated within the 100 most prevalent clones. Clones were defined as Susac-specific when absent from the healthy and MS cohorts, from over a thousand published viral clones and from other ImmuneACCESS disease sequences. In TCRdb, the public reads were trimmed at Q25 with fastp and aligned with MiXCR, with productive beta chains retained. Each record represents a unique CDR3 protein, reported with the most common genes and DNA among its rows. These V and J calls originate from TCRdb's pipeline instead of the authors' own analysis. This sample gives some 200,000 distinct CDR3 sequences in total; under 97% of them show up just once. Around 0.092% of the sample is in the top ten clones.

Peripheral blood CD8+ and CD4+ T cells from healthy donors, Susac syndrome patients and multiple sclerosis patients were profiled using high-throughput TCR beta sequencing. Recently defined diagnostic criteria for definite or probable disease were met by the Susac syndrome patients. Bulk CD8+ and CD4+ T cells were purified by magnetic negative isolation, while CD8+ TEMRA cells were enriched using FACS. Blood was drawn into EDTA tubes, processed within 24 hours, and PBMCs were isolated by density gradient centrifugation. PBMCs destined for TCR sequencing were cryopreserved in liquid nitrogen and later thawed in a 37 °C water bath. A purity of at least 90% was achieved for sorted or isolated CD4+, CD8+ and CD8+ TEMRA cells.

The chain employs TRBV12-3 or TRBV12-4 and TRBJ2-6, with 9 bases matching TRBD2. The clonotype was recovered from a human donor with Susac syndrome. Sequences were obtained from CD4+ T cells from PBMCs. Here the CDR3 is given as CASSYLAGPGANVLTF. The nucleotides read TGTGCCAGCAGTTATCTAGCGGGGCCTGGGGCCAACGTCCTGACTTTC.